These T cell receptor beta chains were read from a single sample in a study of blood T cell repertoires in COVID-19. Sequenced by immunoSEQ multiplex PCR; TCRdb stores in-frame clones only, minus some. The sample has about 98,000 clones, approximately 81% seen once. The material sequenced was peripheral blood. The source is a woman older than 75 with acute or convalescent COVID-19. CDR3s include the opening cysteine and the closing phenylalanine or tryptophan. The D gene is left open where the match is weak. Clone size is stated in some rows and not others, as once, few, many or a class when expanded.

abundance | j_gene | d_gene | len | v_gene | CDR3nt | CDR3aa
- | TRBJ2-3 | - | 16 | TRBV24-1 | TGTGCCACCAGTGATCCCTTCGGCGGGGCAGCAGATACGCAGTATTTT | CATSDPFGGAADTQYF
- | TRBJ1-1 | - | 15 | TRBV28 | TGTGCCAGCAGAGGACAAACTCCTACGGGCACTGAAGCTTTCTTT | CASRGQTPTGTEAFF
- | TRBJ1-2 | - | 15 | TRBV18 | TGTGCCAGCTCACATACCGGGGATCCTAACTATGGCTACACCTTC | CASSHTGDPNYGYTF
once | TRBJ1-4 | - | 14 | TRBV5-1 | TGCGCCAGCAGCTGGGAGGGCAGGGGCGAAAAACTGTTTTTT | CASSWEGRGEKLFF
- | TRBJ2-2 | TRBD1 | 17 | TRBV11-2 | TGTGCCAGCAGCGGCCGACAGGGGGCTAGAAACACCGGGGAGCTGTTTTTT | CASSGRQGARNTGELFF
medium-sized | TRBJ1-2 | - | 13 | TRBV19 | TGTGCCAGTAGTCCCGACAGTAAATATGGCTACACCTTC | CASSPDSKYGYTF
- | TRBJ1-2 | TRBD1 | 15 | TRBV6-5 | TGTGCCAGCAGTTACGACCGGACAGGGGTCTATGGCTACACCTTC | CASSYDRTGVYGYTF
- | TRBJ1-2 | - | 12 | TRBV18 | TGTGCCAGCTCAATAACAGTTTATGGCTACACCTTC | CASSITVYGYTF
- | TRBJ1-2 | TRBD1 | 14 | TRBV28 | TGTGCCAGCAGTTTAGGGGACAGGGGGTTTGGCTACACCTTC | CASSLGDRGFGYTF
- | TRBJ1-1 | - | 14 | TRBV7-9 | TGTGCCAGCAGCTTAGTCGAGGGCTGGACTGAAGCTTTCTTT | CASSLVEGWTEAFF
- | TRBJ1-2 | TRBD1 | 15 | TRBV7-2 | TGTGCCAGCAGCTTAGATGGGACAGGGGACTATGGCTACACCTTC | CASSLDGTGDYGYTF
- | TRBJ2-4 | TRBD2 | 18 | TRBV6-6 | TGTGCCAGCAGCCGAGACTTGGGAGGGGATCGCGCCAAAAACATTCAGTACTTC | CASSRDLGGDRAKNIQYF
few | TRBJ1-1 | - | 14 | TRBV7-9 | TGTGCCAACAGCCCCGACGGGTTGAACACTGAAGCTTTCTTT | CANSPDGLNTEAFF
few | TRBJ1-1 | - | 16 | TRBV14 | TGTGCCAGCAGCCAAGACCAAGTACGGGTTGGTAGTGAAGCTTTCTTT | CASSQDQVRVGSEAFF
- | TRBJ1-5 | - | 15 | TRBV5-1 | TGCGCCAGCAGCTTGGAAGGACACCCTAATCAGCCCCAGCATTTT | CASSLEGHPNQPQHF